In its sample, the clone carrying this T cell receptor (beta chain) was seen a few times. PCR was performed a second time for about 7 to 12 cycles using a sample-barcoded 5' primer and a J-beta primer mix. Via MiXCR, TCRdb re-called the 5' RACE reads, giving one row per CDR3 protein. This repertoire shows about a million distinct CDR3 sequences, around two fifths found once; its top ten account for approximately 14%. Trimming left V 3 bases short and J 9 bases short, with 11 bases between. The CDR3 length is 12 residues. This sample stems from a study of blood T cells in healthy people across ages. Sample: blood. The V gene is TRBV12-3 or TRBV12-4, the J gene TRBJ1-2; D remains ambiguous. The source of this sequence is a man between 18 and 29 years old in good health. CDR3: CASSLEAGRYTF. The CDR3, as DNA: TGTGCCAGCAGTTTGGAGGCAGGACGCTACACCTTC.